The T cell receptor (beta chain) under discussion was sequenced for a study of blood T cells in healthy people across ages. Study context: The capture of about one barcoded beta molecule per two T cells was achieved by template switching.

Together with a sample-barcoded 5' primer, a J-beta primer mix was included in a second PCR lasting about 7 to 11 cycles. Every cDNA was tagged by a template-switch adaptor with 12 random nucleotides. MiXCR, run by TCRdb on the 5' RACE reads, gives a single entry per CDR3 protein. Of 1.5 million to 2 million distinct CDR3 sequences in the sample, 35% to 50% were seen once. As regards this clonotype: Antigen unknown.

Trimming took off 0 bases at V and 6 bases at J, with 10 bases between the two ends. Germline CDR1 is SGDLS and CDR2 is YYNGEE. This CDR3 has 13 residues. Broader study findings: Strongly correlated with naive T cell percentage was TCR beta diversity.

Total RNA, at least 6 micrograms per sample, was extracted from PBMCs. Sequenced input: blood. The origin of this receptor is a human donor in good health. The gene calls are TRBV9 and TRBJ2-7, with TRBD1 as a possible D gene (6 bases). CDR3 bases: TGTGCCAGCAGCGTAGACAGGGCAAGCGAGCAGTACTTC. This gives the protein CASSVDRASEQYF.